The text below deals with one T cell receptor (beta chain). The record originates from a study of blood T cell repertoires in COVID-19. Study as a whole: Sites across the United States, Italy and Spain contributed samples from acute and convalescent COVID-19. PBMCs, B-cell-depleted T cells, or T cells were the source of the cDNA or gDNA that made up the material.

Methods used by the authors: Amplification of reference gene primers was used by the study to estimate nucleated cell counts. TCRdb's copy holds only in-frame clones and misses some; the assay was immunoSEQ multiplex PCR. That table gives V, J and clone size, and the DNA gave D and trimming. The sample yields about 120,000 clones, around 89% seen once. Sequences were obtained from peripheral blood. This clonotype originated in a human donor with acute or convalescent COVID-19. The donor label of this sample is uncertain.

The CDR3 bases are TGCAGCGTGCTCCGGGGGGAGAATCAGCCCCAGCATTTT. Its protein is CSVLRGENQPQHF. This rearrangement joins TRBV29-1 to TRBJ1-5, with D possibly being TRBD1 (5 bases). Germline V gene data show CDR1 as SQVTM and CDR2 as ANQGSEA. The CDR3 totals 13 residues. The ends were cut back, 6 bases at V and 4 bases at J, with 13 bases in the middle.